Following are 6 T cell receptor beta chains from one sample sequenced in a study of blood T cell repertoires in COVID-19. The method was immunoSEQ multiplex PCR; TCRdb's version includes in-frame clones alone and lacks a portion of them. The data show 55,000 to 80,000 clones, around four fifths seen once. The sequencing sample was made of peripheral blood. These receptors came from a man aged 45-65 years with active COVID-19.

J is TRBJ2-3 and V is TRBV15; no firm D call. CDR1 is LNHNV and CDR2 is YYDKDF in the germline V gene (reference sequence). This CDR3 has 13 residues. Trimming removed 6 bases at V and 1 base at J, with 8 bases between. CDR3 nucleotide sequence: TGTGCCACCAGGGGCTCGGGCACAGATACGCAGTATTTT. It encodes CATRGSGTDTQYF.

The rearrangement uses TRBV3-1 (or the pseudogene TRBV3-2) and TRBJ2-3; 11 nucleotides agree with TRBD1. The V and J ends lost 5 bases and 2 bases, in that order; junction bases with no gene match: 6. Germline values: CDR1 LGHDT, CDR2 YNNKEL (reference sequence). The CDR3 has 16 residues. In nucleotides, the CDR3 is TGTGCCAGCAGCGCACGGGACAGGGGGTACACAGATACGCAGTATTTT. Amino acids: CASSARDRGYTDTQYF.

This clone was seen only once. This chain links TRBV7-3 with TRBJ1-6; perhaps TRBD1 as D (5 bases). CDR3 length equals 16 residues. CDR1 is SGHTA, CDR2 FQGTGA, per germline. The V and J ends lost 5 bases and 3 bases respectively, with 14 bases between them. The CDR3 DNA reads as TGTGCCAGCAGCCTAAATGGTAGGGGCTATAATTCACCCCTCCACTTT. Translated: CASSLNGRGYNSPLHF.

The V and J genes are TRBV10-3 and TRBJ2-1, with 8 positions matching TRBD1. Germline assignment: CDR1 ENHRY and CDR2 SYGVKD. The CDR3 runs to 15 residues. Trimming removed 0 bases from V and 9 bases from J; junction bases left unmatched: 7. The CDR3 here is CAISESWGRGPEQFF. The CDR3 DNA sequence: TGTGCCATCAGTGAGTCCTGGGGCAGGGGGCCTGAGCAGTTCTTC.

As DNA, the CDR3 is TGTGCCAGCAGAGGTGGCGGCCGGTCCTACGAGCAGTACTTC. It specifies CASRGGGRSYEQYF. This sequence joins TRBV27 and TRBJ2-7; D remains ambiguous. The germline CDR1 and CDR2 sequences are MNHEY and SMNVEV (reference sequence). This CDR3 has 14 residues. V was cut by 6 bases and J by 1 base, with 13 bases left in between.

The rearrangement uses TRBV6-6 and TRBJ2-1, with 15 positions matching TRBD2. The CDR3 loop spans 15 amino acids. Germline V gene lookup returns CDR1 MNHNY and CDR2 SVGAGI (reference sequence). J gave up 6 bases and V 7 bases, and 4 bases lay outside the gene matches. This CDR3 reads CASTGLAGGSNEQFF. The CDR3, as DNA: TGTGCCAGCACCGGACTAGCGGGGGGGAGCAATGAGCAGTTCTTC.